These 27 T cell receptor beta chains were sequenced from one sample in a study of shared clonotypes between healthy human individuals. Sequenced by immunoSEQ multiplex PCR; TCRdb stores in-frame clones only, minus some. The sample shows about 1,900,000 clones, about 95% of them seen only once. Cells designated naive CD8 were CD45RO-negative and were positively selected for CCR7, with terminally differentiated effector memory CD45RA+ cells excluded. What was sequenced was naive CD8+ T cells sorted from blood. The receptor set was obtained from a man between 18 and 35 years old in good health.

For the CDR3, the DNA is TGTGCCAGCAGCCCAACAGGCTACAGGGAGACCCAGTACTTC. This translates into CASSPTGYRETQYF. The rearrangement joins TRBV27 to TRBJ2-5, with D perhaps matching TRBD1 (5 bases). The CDR3 contains 14 residues. Germline V gene lookup returns CDR1 MNHEY and CDR2 SMNVEV (reference sequence). V lost 6 bases, J lost 5 bases, and 16 bases lay in between.

The chain couples TRBV6-5 to TRBJ1-2; a weak D match, TRBD1 (6 bases). The CDR3 totals 15 residues. Germline CDR1 reads MNHEY; CDR2 reads SVGAGI. The ends were cut back, 6 bases at V and 3 bases at J, with 17 bases in the middle. The CDR3 loop reads CASRRGPDAYYGYTF. The CDR3 nucleotides are TGTGCCAGCAGGCGGGGGCCGGACGCCTACTATGGCTACACCTTC.

This sequence joins TRBV10-3 and TRBJ2-2; D is uncertain. V dropped 2 bases and J dropped 1 base, with 5 bases sitting between them. Germline V gives CDR1 ENHRY, CDR2 SYGVKD. The CDR3 sequence is 14 residues long. CDR3 residues: CAISEMGNTGELFF. The CDR3 DNA follows: TGTGCCATCAGTGAGATGGGGAACACCGGGGAGCTGTTTTTT.

The chain has TRBV19 and TRBJ1-1; D might be TRBD1 (5 bases). In germline, CDR1 is LNHDA, CDR2 SQIVND (reference sequence). The CDR3 consists of 15 residues. V dropped 4 bases and J dropped 3 bases, with 15 bases sitting between them. CDR3 bases: TGTGCCAGTAGTACCCCCTTGGGGGGGGACACTGAAGCTTTCTTT. Amino acid sequence: CASSTPLGGDTEAFF.

The chain recombines TRBV10-3 with TRBJ1-2; 10 positions match TRBD1. Germline V lookup: CDR1 ENHRY, CDR2 SYGVKD. Losses at the gene ends were 9 bases for V and 6 bases for J; bases not matched to a gene: 1. This CDR3 has 11 residues. The CDR3 loop reads CAMGTGDGYTF. The DNA of the CDR3 is TGTGCCATGGGGACAGGGGATGGCTACACCTTC.

The chain couples TRBV27 to TRBJ2-7; D may match TRBD1 or TRBD2 (5 bases each). Germline V lookup: CDR1 MNHEY, CDR2 SMNVEV (reference sequence). The CDR3 contains 15 residues. V shed 5 bases and J shed 2 bases, with 16 bases lying between them. CDR3 residues: CASSGTDAGTYEQYF. In DNA form, the CDR3 reads TGTGCCAGCAGTGGGACGGACGCAGGGACCTACGAGCAGTACTTC.

The chain employs TRBV27 and TRBJ2-3; D might be TRBD2 (6 bases). The CDR3 contains 17 residues. Between the trimmed V and J ends, which lost 1 base and 4 bases, there was a span of 18 bases. Germline V gene lookup returns CDR1 MNHEY and CDR2 SMNVEV (reference sequence). CDR3: CASSLLRGNTPPDTQYF. CDR3 DNA sequence: TGTGCCAGCAGTTTATTACGGGGGAACACGCCACCAGATACGCAGTATTTT.

As concerns this clone: Other DNA sequences in the same sample also yield this CDR3. This chain uses TRBV4-3 with TRBJ2-7; unclear D gene. The CDR3 extends over 15 amino acids. The V end lost 0 bases, the J end lost 1 base, and 10 bases lay between the germline ends. Germline assignment: CDR1 LGHNA and CDR2 YSLEER. The CDR3 DNA reads as TGCGCCAGCAGCCAAGAAACTGGGCGGTCCTACGAGCAGTACTTC. Translated: CASSQETGRSYEQYF.

This clone was observed once. CDR3 DNA: TGTGCCAGCAGCGTAGGGGTCGTCCTGGGAGAGACCCAGTACTTC. Its protein product is CASSVGVVLGETQYF. This chain links TRBV9 with TRBJ2-5; no clear D. V shed 0 bases and J shed 4 bases, with 13 bases lying between them. Germline V lookup: CDR1 SGDLS, CDR2 YYNGEE. The CDR3 runs 15 residues.

The chain is built from TRBV11-1 and TRBJ2-2, with 9 bases lining up with TRBD2. The CDR3 runs to 16 residues. Germline assignment: CDR1 SGHAT and CDR2 FQDESV (reference sequence). Trimming cost V 1 base and J 3 bases; bases outside gene matches: 3. The DNA of the CDR3 is TGTGCCAGCAGCTTAGTAGCGGGGGCGGACACCGGGGAGCTGTTTTTT. Translation gives CASSLVAGADTGELFF. Filled out from reference TRBV11-1 and TRBJ2-2, the complete variable domain reads EAEVAQSPRYKITEKSQAVAFWCDPISGHATLYWYRQILGQGPELLVQFQDESVVDDSQLPKDRFSAERLKGVDSTLKIQPAELGDSAMYLCASSLVAGADTGELFFGEGSRLTVL.

The genes are TRBV5-1 and TRBJ2-1; the D gene is possibly TRBD1 (6 bases). CDR1 and CDR2 (germline): SGHRS, YFSETQ. Trimming pared 4 bases from V and 5 bases from J, leaving 16 bases between. The length of the CDR3 is 15 residues. CDR3 in DNA: TGCGCCAGCAGCGGAGTATTAGGACAGAACAATGAGCAGTTCTTC. Amino acid sequence: CASSGVLGQNNEQFF.

V is TRBV4-1 and J is TRBJ1-1; D ambiguous. Germline-derived CDR1 and CDR2 are MGHRA and YSYEKL. Trimming pared 4 bases from V and 4 bases from J, leaving 10 bases between. The CDR3 sequence is 13 residues long. DNA of the CDR3: TGCGCCAGCAGCCCCCGGATAGCCACTGAAGCTTTCTTT. The encoded protein is CASSPRIATEAFF.

The chain joins TRBV5-6 to TRBJ2-5; TRBD1 matches at 7 bases. The germline V gene encodes CDR1 SGHDT and CDR2 YYEEEE. After removal of 1 base from V and 2 bases from J, the junction contained 2 bases not matched to a gene. The CDR3 runs 14 residues. As DNA, the CDR3 is TGTGCCAGCAGCTTGCCAGGGGGACAAGAGACCCAGTACTTC. It encodes CASSLPGGQETQYF. The full variable domain, completed using reference TRBV5-6 and TRBJ2-5, is DAGVTQSPTHLIKTRGQQVTLRCSPKSGHDTVSWYQQALGQGPQFIFQYYEEEERQRGNFPDRFSGHQFPNYSSELNVNALLLGDSALYLCASSLPGGQETQYFGPGTRLLVL.

This chain connects TRBV2 to TRBJ1-6; D gene uncertain. The CDR3 runs 15 residues. CDR1 SNHLY and CDR2 FYNNEI come from the germline V gene. The germline V and J ends were trimmed by 7 bases and 2 bases, with 12 bases remaining between them. The CDR3 sequence is CASITEAAYNSPLHF. In DNA form, the CDR3 reads TGTGCCAGCATCACAGAAGCAGCCTATAATTCACCCCTCCACTTT.

The CDR3 bases are TGTGCCAGCGGGGGGGGACGCCAGATGAACACTGAAGCTTTCTTT. This encodes CASGGGRQMNTEAFF. The J gene is TRBJ1-1, the V gene TRBV2; TRBD1 is a possible D gene (5 bases). CDR1 SNHLY and CDR2 FYNNEI come from the germline V gene. The CDR3 totals 15 residues. V was pared by 8 bases and J by 0 bases, with 16 bases between.

The gene calls are TRBV27 and TRBJ2-7; D is uncertain. V was shortened by 3 bases and J by 2 bases, with 11 bases between the two germline ends. The germline V gene encodes CDR1 MNHEY and CDR2 SMNVEV (reference sequence). This CDR3 comprises 14 residues. The CDR3 reads CASSFGPTAYEQYF. Here the CDR3 DNA reads TGTGCCAGCAGTTTCGGCCCCACCGCCTACGAGCAGTACTTC.

The chain carries TRBV19 and TRBJ2-7, with D perhaps matching TRBD1 or TRBD2 (5 bases each). V was pared by 6 bases and J by 4 bases, with 16 bases between. CDR1 and CDR2 from the germline V gene are LNHDA and SQIVND (reference sequence). The CDR3 loop spans 14 amino acids. The CDR3 region is CASRFGAGSYEQYF. The DNA for the CDR3 is TGTGCCAGTAGATTCGGGGCAGGATCTTACGAGCAGTACTTC.

The DNA for the CDR3 is TGTGCCAGCAGTGGGACAGGGGGTGCTTTGGGCGAGCAGTACTTC. This encodes CASSGTGGALGEQYF. The rearrangement joins TRBV2 to TRBJ2-7; 10 nucleotides agree with TRBD1. Looked up from germline, CDR1 is SNHLY and CDR2 is FYNNEI. Losses at the gene ends were 4 bases for V and 6 bases for J; bases not matched to a gene: 9. The CDR3 runs to 15 residues. Combining the CDR3 with reference TRBV2 and TRBJ2-7 gives the whole variable domain EPEVTQTPSHQVTQMGQEVILRCVPISNHLYFYWYRQILGQKVEFLVSFYNNEISEKSEIFDDQFSVERPDGSNFTLKIRSTKLEDSAMYFCASSGTGGALGEQYFGPGTRLTVT.

The gene calls are TRBV28 and TRBJ1-5; D is uncertain. V lost 1 base to trimming and J lost 4 bases, with 11 bases between them. Per the germline V gene, CDR1 is MDHEN and CDR2 is SYDVKM. This CDR3 region has 15 residues. DNA for the CDR3: TGTGCCAGCAGTTTATCCCGCACTTTTAATCAGCCCCAGCATTTT. Translated: CASSLSRTFNQPQHF.

As concerns this clone: Other DNA sequences in this sample translate to the same CDR3. CDR3 loop: CASSLGPGNTIYF. CDR3 sequence (DNA): TGTGCCAGCAGCTTGGGTCCGGGAAACACCATATATTTT. The chain couples TRBV5-6 to TRBJ1-3; no firm D call. This CDR3 region has 13 residues. V lost 0 bases to trimming and J lost 4 bases, with 5 bases between them. Germline loops: CDR1 SGHDT, CDR2 YYEEEE.

The chain has TRBV15 and TRBJ2-3, with D perhaps TRBD1 (5 bases). CDR3 length: 18 residues. Per germline, CDR1 LNHNV and CDR2 YYDKDF (reference sequence). Trimming took off 3 bases at V and 0 bases at J, with 19 bases between the two ends. CDR3 bases: TGTGCCACCAGCAGGGGGTACGGTAGCAGGGTTAGCACAGATACGCAGTATTTT. It yields the protein CATSRGYGSRVSTDTQYF.

The rearrangement uses TRBV7-9 and TRBJ2-1; the match to TRBD2 covers 11 bases. Germline V gene lookup returns CDR1 SEHNR and CDR2 FQNEAQ (reference sequence). V shed 8 bases, J shed 7 bases, and the junction held 13 bases outside the gene matches. The CDR3 loop spans 16 amino acids. CDR3 region: CASSIAGGPSRNEQFF. In DNA form, the CDR3 reads TGTGCCAGCTCAATAGCGGGAGGGCCCTCAAGAAATGAGCAGTTCTTC.

DNA of the CDR3: TGTGCCAGCAGTGAAGTGGGGGCGGGGTACGAGCAGTACTTC. Amino acid sequence: CASSEVGAGYEQYF. V usage is TRBV6-1 and J usage is TRBJ2-7, with D perhaps TRBD1 or TRBD2 (6 bases each). CDR1 is MNHNS and CDR2 is SASEGT in the germline V gene. V was cut by 1 base and J by 4 bases, with 11 bases left in between. The CDR3 runs to 14 residues.

The chain carries TRBV2 and TRBJ2-2; 10 positions match TRBD2. V lost 6 bases, J lost 2 bases, and 6 bases stayed unmatched. Germline V gene data show CDR1 as SNHLY and CDR2 as FYNNEI. The CDR3 length is 16 residues. The CDR3 reads CASSRTLAGNTGELFF. CDR3 sequence (DNA): TGTGCCAGCAGCAGAACACTAGCGGGAAACACCGGGGAGCTGTTTTTT.

This clone was detected a few times. The V call is TRBV30, the J call TRBJ1-1; D unresolved. This CDR3 contains 11 residues. Trimming stripped 4 bases from V and 1 base from J, with 4 bases between. The germline V gene encodes CDR1 GTSNPN and CDR2 SVGIG (reference sequence). This CDR3 reads CAWKQNTEAFF. DNA of the CDR3: TGTGCCTGGAAGCAGAACACTGAAGCTTTCTTT.

The chain uses TRBV28 and TRBJ2-7, with 8 bases lining up with TRBD1. This CDR3 has 14 amino acids. The trim removed 6 bases at V and 4 bases at J, leaving 8 bases unmatched. CDR1 MDHEN and CDR2 SYDVKM come from the germline V gene. Written as DNA, the CDR3 is TGTGCCAGCAGCTCCAGGGGGCGGACTTACGAGCAGTACTTC. Its translation: CASSSRGRTYEQYF.

The chain combines TRBV7-9 with TRBJ2-7; tentatively, D is TRBD1 (5 bases). Germline loops: CDR1 SEHNR, CDR2 FQNEAQ (reference sequence). The CDR3 sequence is 15 residues long. V lost 5 bases and J 0 bases, leaving 14 bases between the germline ends. The CDR3 spells CASSPLTESSYEQYF. CDR3 in DNA: TGTGCCAGCAGCCCCCTGACAGAAAGCTCCTACGAGCAGTACTTC.